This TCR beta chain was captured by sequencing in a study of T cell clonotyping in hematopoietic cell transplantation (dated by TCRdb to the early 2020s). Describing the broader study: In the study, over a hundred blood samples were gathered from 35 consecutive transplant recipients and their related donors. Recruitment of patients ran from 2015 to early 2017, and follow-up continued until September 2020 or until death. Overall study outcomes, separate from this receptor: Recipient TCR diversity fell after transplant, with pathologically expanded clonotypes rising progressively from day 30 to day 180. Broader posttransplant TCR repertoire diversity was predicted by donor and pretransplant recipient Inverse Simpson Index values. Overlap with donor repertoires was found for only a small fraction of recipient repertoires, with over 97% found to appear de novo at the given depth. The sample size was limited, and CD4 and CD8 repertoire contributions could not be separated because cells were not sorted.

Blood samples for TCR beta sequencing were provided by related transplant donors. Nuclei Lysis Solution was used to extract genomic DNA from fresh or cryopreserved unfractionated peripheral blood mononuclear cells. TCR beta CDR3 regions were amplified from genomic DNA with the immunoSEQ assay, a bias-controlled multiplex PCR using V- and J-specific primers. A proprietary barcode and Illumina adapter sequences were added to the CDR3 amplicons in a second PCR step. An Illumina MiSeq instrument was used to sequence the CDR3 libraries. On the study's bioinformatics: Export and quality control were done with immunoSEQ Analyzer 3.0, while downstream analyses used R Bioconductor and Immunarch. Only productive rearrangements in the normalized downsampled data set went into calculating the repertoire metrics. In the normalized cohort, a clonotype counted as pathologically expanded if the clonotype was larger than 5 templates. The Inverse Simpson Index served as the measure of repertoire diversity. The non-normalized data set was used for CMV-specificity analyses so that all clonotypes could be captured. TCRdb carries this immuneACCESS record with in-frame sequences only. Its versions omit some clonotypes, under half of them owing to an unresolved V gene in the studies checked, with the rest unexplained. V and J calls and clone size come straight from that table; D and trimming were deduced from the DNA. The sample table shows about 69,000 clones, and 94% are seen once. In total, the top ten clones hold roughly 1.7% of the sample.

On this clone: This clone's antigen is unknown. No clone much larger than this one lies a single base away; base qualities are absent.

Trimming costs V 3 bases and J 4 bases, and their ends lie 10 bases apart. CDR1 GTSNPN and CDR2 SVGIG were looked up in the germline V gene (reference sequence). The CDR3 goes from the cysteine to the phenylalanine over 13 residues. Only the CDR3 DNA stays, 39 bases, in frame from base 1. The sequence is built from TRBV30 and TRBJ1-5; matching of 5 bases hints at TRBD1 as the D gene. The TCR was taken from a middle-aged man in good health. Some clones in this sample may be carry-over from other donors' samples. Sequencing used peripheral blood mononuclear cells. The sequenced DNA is TGTGCCTGGAGCGGGGGGATTAATCAGCCCCAGCATTTT. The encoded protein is CAWSGGINQPQHF.